The 27 T cell receptor beta chains in this list originate from one sample, sequenced in a study of shared T cell receptors in the human thymus. Produced via immunoSEQ multiplex PCR; TCRdb's table is partial and in-frame only. The table includes just under 550,000 clones, about 80% detected once. The same sample was also studied in work on human thymus T cells.

Sequencing was carried out using thymocytes. The receptor set was obtained from a boy under three years old with a congenital heart defect.

The genes are TRBV5-4 and TRBJ2-7, with 8 bases identical to TRBD2. Trimming took 4 bases from V and 7 from J; bases not matched to a gene: 22. The CDR3 is made up of 18 amino acids. Looked up from germline, CDR1 is SGHNT and CDR2 is YYREEE (reference sequence). Here the CDR3 reads CASSAGTRFYSRGKEQYF. The CDR3 nucleotides read TGTGCCAGCAGCGCCGGGACTAGGTTTTACTCCAGGGGTAAGGAGCAGTACTTC.

The chain carries TRBV4-3 and TRBJ1-1, with 7 bases aligning to TRBD1. CDR1 is LGHNA, CDR2 YSLEER, per germline. The V segment lost 0 bases and the J segment 2 bases; nucleotides outside the gene matches: 15. The CDR3 consists of 19 residues. The chain's CDR3 is CASSQELSRGMDINTEAFF. CDR3 DNA: TGCGCCAGCAGCCAAGAACTATCCAGGGGGATGGATATCAACACTGAAGCTTTCTTT.

The chain uses TRBV12-2 and TRBJ2-3; the D segment call TRBD2 is taken from the table without a DNA check. TRBV12-2 is assigned pseudogene status. The CDR3 has 21 residues. This chain's CDR3 is CASRHPTSGRCRVYSTDTQYF. In DNA form, the CDR3 reads TGTGCAAGTCGCCACCCTACTAGCGGGAGGTGCCGAGTTTATAGCACAGATACGCAGTATTTT.

The V call is TRBV6-1, the J call TRBJ2-7; tentatively, D is TRBD1 (6 bases). Germline-derived CDR1 and CDR2 are MNHNS and SASEGT. The V and J ends lost 7 bases and 9 bases respectively, with 19 bases between them. This CDR3 is 13 amino acids long. The CDR3 DNA sequence: TGTGCCAGCACCCTAGACAGGAGTCTAGGGCAGTACTTC. This translates into CASTLDRSLGQYF.

In its sample, this clone was seen a few times. The chain recombines TRBV4-3 with TRBJ2-1, with 10 bases identical to TRBD2. Germline V gene lookup returns CDR1 LGHNA and CDR2 YSLEER. Trimming removed 0 bases from V and 10 bases from J; junction bases left unmatched: 6. The CDR3 extends over 15 amino acids. CDR3 sequence reads: CASSQEPSGSREQFF. CDR3 nucleotide sequence: TGCGCCAGCAGCCAAGAACCTAGCGGGAGTAGGGAGCAGTTCTTC.

The chain uses TRBV28 and TRBJ2-7; 9 bases are shared with TRBD2. This CDR3 is built from 17 residues. The germline V gene has CDR1 MDHEN and CDR2 SYDVKM. V was pared by 7 bases and J by 6 bases, with 19 bases of the junction left unmatched. CDR3 amino acids: CASTLGSPGLANVEQYF. The CDR3 nucleotides are TGTGCCAGCACCTTGGGATCTCCGGGACTAGCAAATGTCGAGCAGTACTTC.

This rearrangement joins TRBV29-1 to TRBJ2-7; 8 positions agree with TRBD1. The V gene's germline CDR1 is SQVTM and CDR2 ANQGSEA. Trimming cost V 7 bases and J 0 bases; bases outside gene matches: 2. The CDR3 spans 12 residues. The CDR3 reads CSAGQDSYEQYF. CDR3 nucleotide sequence: TGCAGCGCGGGACAGGACTCCTACGAGCAGTACTTC.

V is TRBV27 and J is TRBJ2-5; D call uncertain. V lost 6 bases to trimming and J lost 5 bases, with 13 bases between them. The CDR3 is made up of 13 amino acids. Germline values: CDR1 MNHEY, CDR2 SMNVEV (reference sequence). This CDR3 is CASRLLERETQYF. For the CDR3, the DNA is TGTGCCAGCAGACTTCTCGAGAGGGAGACCCAGTACTTC.

The rearrangement uses TRBV11-2 and TRBJ2-7; 9 positions agree with TRBD2. In germline, CDR1 is SGHAT, CDR2 FQNNGV. The V and J ends lost 2 bases and 7 bases, in that order; junction bases with no gene match: 12. This CDR3 has 16 amino acids. The CDR3 protein is CASSLPPGGRASEQYF. The CDR3 DNA follows: TGTGCCAGCAGCTTACCCCCTGGCGGGAGGGCCTCGGAGCAGTACTTC.

This clone showed up just once. This rearrangement joins TRBV7-9 to TRBJ1-1, with a tentative D call TRBD1 (6 bases). The V gene lost 3 bases and the J gene lost 1 base, with 12 bases spanning the gap. The CDR3 has 15 residues. Germline assignment: CDR1 SEHNR and CDR2 FQNEAQ (reference sequence). The CDR3 region is CASSFRQAENTEAFF. CDR3 DNA sequence: TGTGCCAGCAGCTTCAGACAGGCAGAGAACACTGAAGCTTTCTTT.

The chain links TRBV5-6 to TRBJ2-2, with D maybe TRBD2 (6 bases). CDR3 length: 18 amino acids. Germline V lookup: CDR1 SGHDT, CDR2 YYEEEE. V shed 4 bases and J shed 4 bases, with 23 bases lying between them. CDR3 sequence reads: CASSLSGLFTLSTGELFF. The DNA for the CDR3 is TGTGCCAGCAGCCTATCGGGACTCTTCACCCTCAGCACCGGGGAGCTGTTTTTT.

The chain combines TRBV5-4 with TRBJ1-2; D remains ambiguous. Trimming removed 2 bases from V and 3 bases from J, with 8 bases in between. The CDR3 runs 13 residues. Germline V gene data show CDR1 as SGHNT and CDR2 as YYREEE (reference sequence). The CDR3 protein is CASSLHGDYGYTF. CDR3 in DNA: TGTGCCAGCAGCTTACACGGGGACTATGGCTACACCTTC.

This clone was counted only a few times. The chain combines TRBV6-5 with TRBJ1-2; 7 nucleotides agree with TRBD1. V dropped 4 bases and J dropped 9; count of bases not matched to a gene: 5. Germline assignment: CDR1 MNHEY and CDR2 SVGAGI. The CDR3 runs 12 residues. The CDR3 region has the DNA TGTGCCAGCAGTTCGACAGGGAGGCGCTACACCTTC. This gives the protein CASSSTGRRYTF.

The CDR3 region has the DNA TGTGCCAGCAGCTTGGCAGGATCTTCCCCCTACGAGCAGTACTTC. Amino acid sequence: CASSLAGSSPYEQYF. The rearrangement joins TRBV5-6 to TRBJ2-7, with unresolved D. The germline V gene has CDR1 SGHDT and CDR2 YYEEEE. The CDR3 contains 15 residues. The V end was cut by 0 bases, the J end by 2 bases, with 12 bases between.

The chain is built from TRBV28 and TRBJ2-3; 11 bases fit TRBD2. Germline V gene data show CDR1 as MDHEN and CDR2 as SYDVKM. Trimming removed 5 bases from V and 6 bases from J; junction bases left unmatched: 16. This CDR3 is built from 18 residues. CDR3 nucleotide sequence: TGTGCCAGCAGTGCCGAACACAGCCGGACTAGCGGGTTGGATACGCAGTATTTT. Protein sequence: CASSAEHSRTSGLDTQYF.

CDR3 DNA: TGTGCCAGCGCCGGGGACTATCTATACGAGCAGTACTTC. This encodes CASAGDYLYEQYF. The chain combines TRBV14 with TRBJ2-7; 7 nucleotides align to TRBD2. This CDR3 is built from 13 residues. Unmatched junction bases numbered 8, after V lost 8 bases and J lost 4 bases. Per the germline V gene, CDR1 is SGHDN and CDR2 is FVKESK.

This clone was detected a few times. This rearrangement joins TRBV23-1 to TRBJ2-1; 9 bases map to TRBD1. TRBV23-1 is marked as an open reading frame, function uncertain. The CDR3 contains 15 residues. J gave up 6 bases and V 4 bases, and 7 bases lay outside the gene matches. The CDR3 nucleotides read TGCGCCAGCAGTCCCCACAGGGGGCTGAGCAATGAGCAGTTCTTC. It specifies CASSPHRGLSNEQFF.

The sample holds one count of this clone. The chain has TRBV7-8 and TRBJ1-1; 8 bases align to TRBD1. V was clipped by 1 base and J by 2 bases; unmatched bases: 9. The CDR3 is made up of 17 amino acids. Germline CDR1 reads SGHVS; CDR2 reads FQNEAQ. CDR3 amino acids: CASSLVLGQGGNTEAFF. The CDR3 nucleotides are TGTGCCAGCAGCTTAGTGCTTGGACAGGGAGGAAACACTGAAGCTTTCTTT.

This chain uses TRBV20-1 with TRBJ1-1; D gene unclear. This CDR3 contains 11 residues. In germline, CDR1 is DFQATT, CDR2 SNEGSKA (reference sequence). The CDR3 DNA follows: TGCAGCCCCGGGATGAACACTGAAGCTTTCTTT. It codes for CSPGMNTEAFF.

The rearrangement joins TRBV19 to TRBJ1-5; weak D call: TRBD1 (5 bases). Per germline, CDR1 LNHDA and CDR2 SQIVND (reference sequence). Trimming took 0 bases from V and 0 from J, leaving 12 bases between them. The CDR3 length is 17 residues. DNA for the CDR3: TGTGCCAGTAGTATAGATAGGCCAGGGTTTAGCAATCAGCCCCAGCATTTT. Its protein is CASSIDRPGFSNQPQHF.

This chain joins TRBV4-3 and TRBJ1-4, with D maybe TRBD1 (6 bases). Germline assignment: CDR1 LGHNA and CDR2 YSLEER. CDR3 size: 13 residues. V was clipped by 1 base and J by 8 bases, with 8 bases between them. The CDR3 reads CASSQGRGEKLFF. The CDR3 coding sequence is TGCGCCAGCAGCCAAGGCAGGGGAGAAAAACTGTTTTTT.

The rearrangement uses TRBV18 and TRBJ1-2; possibly TRBD1 for D (6 bases). V was cut by 6 bases and J by 4 bases, with 30 bases left in between. CDR3 length: 19 residues. Per the germline V gene, CDR1 is KGHSH and CDR2 is LQKENI. In DNA form, the CDR3 reads TGTGCCAGCTCCGCTCCGGACAGCCTTACCTCGCCCCCCTTCTATGGCTACACCTTC. Its translation: CASSAPDSLTSPPFYGYTF.

This clone was found a few times. V is TRBV28 and J is TRBJ2-3; 10 bases agree with TRBD2. The CDR3 runs to 15 residues. With V trimmed by 6 bases and J by 2 bases, 5 bases remained unmatched. Per germline, CDR1 MDHEN and CDR2 SYDVKM. The CDR3 reads CASSRLAGYTDTQYF. DNA of the CDR3: TGTGCCAGCAGCCGACTAGCGGGTTACACAGATACGCAGTATTTT.

The chain recombines TRBV11-3 with TRBJ1-1, with 12 bases identical to TRBD1. The germline V gene encodes CDR1 SGHNT and CDR2 YENEEA. The CDR3 loop spans 15 amino acids. J lost 5 bases, V lost 5 bases, and 6 bases had no gene match. The CDR3 region is CASSAPGQGATEAFF. CDR3 coding DNA: TGTGCCAGCAGCGCTCCGGGACAGGGGGCGACTGAAGCTTTCTTT.

The genes are TRBV7-2 and TRBJ2-7, with D tentatively TRBD1 (6 bases). V lost 1 base and J lost 9, with 13 bases in between. The CDR3 extends over 13 amino acids. Germline CDR1 is SGHTA and CDR2 is FQGNSA. In nucleotides, the CDR3 is TGTGCCAGCAGCTTAGATGGGGGCATCTGGCAGTACTTC. Translating it yields CASSLDGGIWQYF.

This clone has more than one count but fewer than ten. J is TRBJ1-4 and V is TRBV10-2; possibly TRBD1 for D (5 bases). V was cut by 5 bases and J by 5 bases, with 12 bases left in between. CDR1 and CDR2 from the germline V gene are WSHSY and SAAADI. The length of the CDR3 is 14 residues. CDR3: CASSIQATNEKLFF. The CDR3, as DNA: TGCGCCAGCAGTATACAGGCTACCAATGAAAAACTGTTTTTT.

This clone was picked up a small number of times. The V call is TRBV4-1, the J call TRBJ2-1, with 13 bases that match TRBD2. Germline CDR1 MGHRA, CDR2 YSYEKL. V lost 0 bases and J lost 2; bases outside the gene matches: 10. This CDR3 comprises 20 residues. CDR3 DNA sequence: TGCGCCAGCAGCCAAGAAGCCGGACTAGCGGGAGAGTCCCCCTACAATGAGCAGTTCTTC. It is translated as CASSQEAGLAGESPYNEQFF.